This entry lists 17 T cell receptor beta chains sequenced from one sample in a study of T cells in localized non-small cell lung cancer. TCRdb keeps only in-frame clones here, not all; method: immunoSEQ multiplex PCR. This table has about 26,000 clones, around 83% appearing once. The input for sequencing was peripheral blood, taken before any cancer treatment. The receptors were sampled from a woman aged 35 to 75 with stage I lung adenocarcinoma.

The chain employs TRBV7-3 and TRBJ1-1; D uncertain. The CDR3 runs 13 residues. Between the trimmed V and J ends, which lost 2 bases and 4 bases, there was a span of 8 bases. The germline gives CDR1 SGHTA, CDR2 FQGTGA. In DNA, the CDR3 is TGTGCCAGCAGCTTAGGTCTCGGCACTGAAGCTTTCTTT. This translates into CASSLGLGTEAFF.

The V gene is TRBV5-5, the J gene TRBJ2-5; D is possibly TRBD1 or TRBD2 (7 bases each). This CDR3 has 17 residues. The V end was cut by 0 bases, the J end by 1 base, with 16 bases between. Germline CDR1 and CDR2: SGHKS and YYEKEE (reference sequence). The CDR3 reads CASSLVPRGGPQETQYF. CDR3 nucleotides: TGTGCCAGCAGCTTGGTCCCCAGGGGGGGTCCCCAAGAGACCCAGTACTTC.

The rearrangement uses TRBV5-8 and TRBJ1-2, with unresolved D. The germline V gene has CDR1 SGHTS and CDR2 YDEGEE. Trimming took 1 base from V and 7 from J, leaving 8 bases between them. There are 12 residues in the CDR3. CDR3 loop: CASSLRGIGYTF. The CDR3 bases are TGTGCCAGCAGCTTGCGAGGCATTGGCTACACCTTC.

The chain combines TRBV5-1 with TRBJ2-7; 7 bases are a match to TRBD2. The CDR3 consists of 14 residues. Germline CDR1 reads SGHRS; CDR2 reads YFSETQ. The trim removed 6 bases at V and 5 bases at J, leaving 11 bases unmatched. Here the CDR3 DNA reads TGCGCCAGCACCCAAATGGGGGGGTGGGACGAGCAGTACTTC. Its translation is CASTQMGGWDEQYF.

This chain connects TRBV6-1 to TRBJ2-1; a possible D gene is TRBD2 (7 bases). The germline CDR1 and CDR2 sequences are MNHNS and SASEGT. The CDR3 extends over 12 amino acids. Trimming left V 11 bases short and J 6 bases short, with 14 bases between. DNA of the CDR3: TGTGCCGGCTTGGGGGGGCTCAATGAGCAGTTCTTC. This codes for CAGLGGLNEQFF.

The rearrangement links TRBV18 to TRBJ1-1; weak D call: TRBD1 (5 bases). Trimming took off 1 base at V and 2 bases at J, with 11 bases between the two ends. Germline V CDR1 and CDR2: KGHSH, LQKENI. The CDR3 contains 15 residues. CDR3 nucleotides: TGTGCCAGCTCACCACGGGGGACCGCCAACACTGAAGCTTTCTTT. Its protein product is CASSPRGTANTEAFF.

The CDR3 protein is CASSWGQGGEQYF. The CDR3 coding sequence is TGTGCCAGCAGTTGGGGACAGGGAGGCGAGCAGTACTTC. The genes are TRBV6-6 and TRBJ2-7, with 9 bases aligning to TRBD1. Germline V gene lookup returns CDR1 MNHNY and CDR2 SVGAGI (reference sequence). The CDR3 has 13 residues. V dropped 4 bases and J dropped 6; count of bases not matched to a gene: 4.

The V gene is TRBV30, the J gene TRBJ1-1, with a tentative D call TRBD1 (5 bases). CDR1 is GTSNPN and CDR2 is SVGIG in the germline V gene (reference sequence). The CDR3 runs to 11 residues. Between the trimmed V and J ends, which lost 6 bases and 11 bases, there was a span of 16 bases. CDR3 sequence reads: CACLYQGTAFF. The CDR3, as DNA: TGTGCCTGCCTTTACCAGGGTACGGCTTTCTTT.

The chain joins TRBV19 to TRBJ2-1; 8 bases are shared with TRBD2. The germline gives CDR1 LNHDA, CDR2 SQIVND (reference sequence). V gave up 6 bases and J gave up 3 bases; unmatched junction bases: 4. This CDR3 contains 14 residues. The CDR3, as DNA: TGTGCCAGTAGCCCGGGGGGGATCTACAATGAGCAGTTCTTC. This gives the protein CASSPGGIYNEQFF.

V gene TRBV7-2 combines with J gene TRBJ2-1; TRBD2 matches at 7 bases. The CDR3 is 15 residues long. V shed 1 base, J shed 4 bases, and the junction held 4 bases outside the gene matches. Germline V CDR1 and CDR2: SGHTA, FQGNSA. The CDR3 DNA follows: TGTGCCAGCAGCTTAGAGGGGAGGGGTTACAATGAGCAGTTCTTC. Encoded protein: CASSLEGRGYNEQFF.

This chain uses TRBV5-6 with TRBJ1-2; maybe TRBD1 (6 bases). The CDR3 totals 14 residues. In germline, CDR1 is SGHDT, CDR2 YYEEEE. Trimming pared 4 bases from V and 5 bases from J, leaving 15 bases between. The CDR3 loop reads CASSPRQAGYGYTF. The DNA of the CDR3 is TGTGCCAGCAGCCCCAGACAGGCGGGGTATGGCTACACCTTC.

This clone was found a few times. The rearrangement uses TRBV11-3 and TRBJ2-2; no definite D call. The CDR3 has 15 amino acids. Trimming cost V 3 bases and J 6 bases, with 14 bases left between them. CDR1 SGHNT and CDR2 YENEEA come from the germline V gene. CDR3 DNA sequence: TGTGCCAGCAGCTTTTCTGGAGCCCTTTCCGGGGAGCTGTTTTTT. Its protein is CASSFSGALSGELFF.

J is TRBJ2-3 and V is TRBV27; the D gene could be TRBD1 or TRBD2 (5 bases each). Germline lookup yields CDR1 MNHEY and CDR2 SMNVEV (reference sequence). This CDR3 has 16 residues. With 5 bases removed from V and 0 bases from J, the gap between germline ends came to 15 bases. The CDR3 spells CASSISGTSSTDTQYF. Written as DNA, the CDR3 is TGTGCCAGCAGTATCTCCGGGACGTCTAGCACAGATACGCAGTATTTT.

The CDR3 nucleotides are TGTGCCAGCAGTCCCTCCCAGCAAGCTTCCTACAATGAGCAGTTCTTC. Its protein is CASSPSQQASYNEQFF. The chain joins TRBV28 to TRBJ2-1; D remains ambiguous. With 5 bases removed from V and 1 base from J, the gap between germline ends came to 15 bases. Germline V gene sequence: CDR1 MDHEN, CDR2 SYDVKM. This CDR3 is built from 16 residues. The complete variable domain, with remaining parts taken from reference TRBV28 and TRBJ2-1, reads DVKVTQSSRYLVKRTGEKVFLECVQDMDHENMFWYRQDPGLGLRLIYFSYDVKMKEKGDIPEGYSVSREKKERFSLILESASTNQTSMYLCASSPSQQASYNEQFFGPGTRLTVL.

For the CDR3, the DNA is TGTGCCAGCAGCGTAGGAGTAGGGGGCCACGAAGGCACTGAAGCTTTCTTT. Its protein product is CASSVGVGGHEGTEAFF. This chain connects TRBV9 to TRBJ1-1; the match to TRBD1 covers 7 bases. This CDR3 region has 17 residues. With 0 bases clipped from V and 4 bases from J, the junction kept 12 bases outside the gene matches. CDR1 and CDR2 from the germline V gene are SGDLS and YYNGEE.

The V and J genes are TRBV9 and TRBJ2-5; TRBD2 matches at 10 bases. The length of the CDR3 is 14 residues. CDR1 SGDLS and CDR2 YYNGEE come from the germline V gene. V was pared by 5 bases and J by 5 bases, with 6 bases of the junction left unmatched. This CDR3 is CASSQRGGLETQYF. CDR3 DNA: TGTGCCAGCAGTCAGCGGGGGGGCTTGGAGACCCAGTACTTC.

The genes are TRBV6-5 and TRBJ1-4; D gene uncertain. The CDR3 has 14 amino acids. The germline V gene has CDR1 MNHEY and CDR2 SVGAGI. V was shortened by 4 bases and J by 4 bases, with 10 bases between the two germline ends. In nucleotides, the CDR3 is TGTGCCAGCAGTTTTGTGTCCCGTAATGAAAAACTGTTTTTT. Amino acids: CASSFVSRNEKLFF.